A selection of T cell receptor beta chains follows, all from one sample in a study of radiation and T cells in renal cell carcinoma. Sequencing used immunoSEQ multiplex PCR; TCRdb keeps in-frame clones, though not all of them. The table shows about 50,000 clones, with roughly 83% occurring only once. Sequences were derived from blood, sampled from a patient whose treatment included radiotherapy and nephrectomy. These receptors came from a woman between 65 and 79 years old with renal cell carcinoma. CDR3s include the opening cysteine and the closing phenylalanine or tryptophan. Fields, in order: J gene, D gene, V gene, clone size, CDR3 DNA, CDR3 protein. The D gene is left open where the match is weak. Some rows mark clone size as missing; the rest say once, few, many or name a class of expanded clone.

TRBJ2-1,-,TRBV5-6,-,TGTGCCAGCAGCAAAAGCCATGAGCAGTTCTTC,CASSKSHEQFF
TRBJ2-3,TRBD2,TRBV27,-,TGTGCCAGCAGCCCATGGACTAGCGGAGTCACAGATACGCAGTATTTT,CASSPWTSGVTDTQYF
TRBJ2-2,-,TRBV19,-,TGTGCCAGTAGTAGCGGACGAAACCTAAACACCGGGGAGCTGTTTTTT,CASSSGRNLNTGELFF
TRBJ2-1,TRBD2,TRBV27,-,TGTGCCAGCAAGTCCGGGGGGATAGTAATGAATGAGCAGTTCTTC,CASKSGGIVMNEQFF
TRBJ2-7,TRBD2,TRBV5-1,-,TGCGCCAGCAGCTTGGTCCCGGGGGGCTACGAGCAGTACTTC,CASSLVPGGYEQYF
TRBJ1-5,TRBD1,TRBV6-1,-,TGTGCCAGCAGTTCGGACAGGGGCTTCAATCAGCCCCAGCATTTT,CASSSDRGFNQPQHF
TRBJ1-4,-,TRBV5-5,-,TGTGCCAGCAGCGTCGGGACGGGTAATGAAAAACTGTTTTTT,CASSVGTGNEKLFF
TRBJ1-5,TRBD1,TRBV5-5,once,TGTGCCAGCAGCTTTGGACAGGACAATCAGCCCCAGCATTTT,CASSFGQDNQPQHF
TRBJ2-7,TRBD1,TRBV7-9,-,TGTGCCAGCAGCTCCAGGGGGCCCTACGAGCAGTACTTC,CASSSRGPYEQYF
TRBJ2-7,-,TRBV5-8,-,TGTGCCAGCAGCTCCGAGTGGCGGGGCGAAGAGCAGTACTTC,CASSSEWRGEEQYF
TRBJ2-2,-,TRBV9,-,TGTGCCAGCAGCACCTCCGGGTATATAACCGGGGAGCTGTTTTTT,CASSTSGYITGELFF
TRBJ2-7,-,TRBV5-4,-,TGTGCCAGCACAGAGCGAAGGGGCGGCGAGCAGTACTTC,CASTERRGGEQYF
TRBJ1-5,TRBD1,TRBV7-9,-,TGTGCCAGCAGCTCGACAGGGGGAAATCAGCCCCAGCATTTT,CASSSTGGNQPQHF
TRBJ2-1,TRBD1,TRBV13,-,TGTGCCAGCAGCTGGGCAGGGGGCGCTTCCGATGAGCAGTTCTTC,CASSWAGGASDEQFF
TRBJ1-2,-,TRBV6-5,-,TGTGCCAGCAGTTCCCCCTTCCGGGACCTTGGCTACACCTTC,CASSSPFRDLGYTF
TRBJ1-1,-,TRBV6-5,-,TGTGCCAGCACCCGGGGCCTCGAGGCTGAAGCTTTCTTT,CASTRGLEAEAFF
TRBJ2-3,TRBD2,TRBV30,-,TGTGCCTGGAGTGTGGGGACTAGCGACACAGATACGCAGTATTTT,CAWSVGTSDTDTQYF
TRBJ2-5,-,TRBV9,-,TGTGCCAGCAGCGTAGGGACATGGTTGAAGACCCAGTACTTC,CASSVGTWLKTQYF
TRBJ2-2,TRBD1,TRBV9,-,TGTGCCAGCAGCGGGACAGGGGGACTGCCCGGGGAGCTGTTTTTT,CASSGTGGLPGELFF
TRBJ1-3,-,TRBV5-1,few,TGCGCCAGCAGGCCAGACGCTGCGCGGGGAAACACCATATATTTT,CASRPDAARGNTIYF
TRBJ2-2,-,TRBV9,-,TGTGCCAGCAGCGTAGTCGCCGGGGAGCTGTTTTTT,CASSVVAGELFF
TRBJ2-5,TRBD2,TRBV6-5,-,TGTGCCAGCAGACTAGCGGGGGGGCCGGAGACCCAGTACTTC,CASRLAGGPETQYF
TRBJ2-2,TRBD2,TRBV7-2,-,TGTGCCAGCAGCTTAGCAGCAAGCGGGAGGGGCACCGGGGAGCTGTTTTTT,CASSLAASGRGTGELFF
TRBJ2-7,-,TRBV7-9,-,TGTGCCAGCAGCTCTTGGACAGAAACCTACGAGCAGTACTTC,CASSSWTETYEQYF
TRBJ1-1,-,TRBV2,-,TGTGCCACCTCGGCCGAAGAGGACACTGAAGCTTTCTTT,CATSAEEDTEAFF
TRBJ1-1,-,TRBV19,few,TGTGCCAGTAGTAGAGGACCTGGGAGCACTGAAGCTTTCTTT,CASSRGPGSTEAFF
TRBJ1-2,-,TRBV5-1,-,TGCGCCAGCAGCCCGGGGCCAGAAGGGCCCTATGGCTACACCTTC,CASSPGPEGPYGYTF
TRBJ2-7,TRBD2,TRBV6-5,-,TGTGCCAGCAAGGCAGGGCCGGGGGGGGAGCAGTACTTC,CASKAGPGGEQYF
TRBJ1-1,-,TRBV5-4,-,TGTGCCAGCAGCTTGGGGGCGGAGCGGGGCGCTTTCTTT,CASSLGAERGAFF
TRBJ1-2,TRBD1,TRBV23-1,-,TGCGCCAGCAGTCAATCAGAGCACAGGGGGCGCGGTGGCTACACCTTC,CASSQSEHRGRGGYTF
TRBJ1-5,-,TRBV7-2,-,TGTGCCAGCAGCTTGGGGGCTCTGCCCCAGCATTTT,CASSLGALPQHF